Sequencing of this T cell receptor beta chain was carried out in a study of neoadjuvant anti-PD-1 for oral cavity cancer. About the study: Non-progressing patients received a fourth nivolumab dose near day 43, then surgery on days 50-56.

Concerning this clone: Its target is not known.

Germline CDR1 MNHEY, CDR2 SMNVEV (reference sequence). The V and J ends lost 6 bases and 2 bases, in that order; junction bases with no gene match: 3. This CDR3 has 13 residues. Findings of the study overall: PBMC Gini-index clonality exceeded responders' in non-responders post-nivolumab.

The time point denotes: after neoadjuvant nivolumab, at surgical resection. These oral cavity squamous cell carcinomas were HPV-negative and locally advanced. PBMC libraries mostly used roughly 460 ng of input genomic DNA, with six replicates per sample. Measured with immunoSEQ multiplex PCR; TCRdb has only the in-frame clones, and not every one. The table shows 9,500 to 15,000 clones, with 71% occurring only once. This chain joins TRBV27 and TRBJ2-7; TRBD1 matches 8 bases. Sequencing was performed on PBMCs, taken after nivolumab (anti-PD-1) treatment. The sequence derives from a person aged 40 to 85 with oral cavity squamous cell carcinoma. In DNA form, the CDR3 reads TGTGCCAGCAGCCCGGGACAGGCCTACGAGCAGTACTTC. Protein product: CASSPGQAYEQYF.